The rows below give T cell receptor beta chains drawn from one sample of a study of blood T cell repertoires in COVID-19. Measured with immunoSEQ multiplex PCR; TCRdb has only the in-frame clones, and not every one. The table includes about 99,000 clones, 89% detected once. The sample was peripheral blood. The receptors shown here come from a woman at least 80 years old in a cohort sampled during active COVID-19. Both conserved end residues are part of each CDR3. A D gene is named only where the DNA matches it firmly. Clone size, where shown, is once, few, many, or a class for clones that have expanded.

>TRBV27|.|TRBD2|TRBJ2-2
CASSLSGLATGELFF
TGTGCCAGCAGTTTATCGGGACTAGCGACCGGGGAGCTGTTTTTT
>TRBV7-2|.|.|TRBJ2-1
CASSSTGANEQFF
TGTGCCAGCAGCTCAACGGGAGCCAATGAGCAGTTCTTC
>TRBV2|.|TRBD1|TRBJ1-1
CASSEWTGITTEAFF
TGTGCCAGCAGTGAGTGGACAGGGATCACCACTGAAGCTTTCTTT
>TRBV5-4|once|.|TRBJ2-1
CASSYRFDNEQFF
TGTGCCAGCAGCTACAGGTTCGACAATGAGCAGTTCTTC
>TRBV7-7|.|TRBD2|TRBJ2-2
CASRATSAATGELFF
TGTGCTAGCAGGGCTACTAGCGCGGCCACCGGGGAGCTGTTTTTT
>TRBV5-1|once|TRBD1|TRBJ2-3
CASSPEGQGAYTQYF
TGCGCCAGCAGCCCGGAGGGACAGGGGGCTTATACGCAGTATTTT
>TRBV27|.|TRBD1|TRBJ1-4
CATRTGTANEKLFF
TGTGCCACCAGGACCGGGACAGCCAATGAAAAACTGTTTTTT
>TRBV27|.|TRBD1|TRBJ1-1
CASRARQGAAEAFF
TGTGCCAGCAGGGCAAGACAGGGGGCGGCTGAAGCTTTCTTT
>TRBV29-1|.|.|TRBJ1-3
CSVEQGSNTIYF
TGCAGCGTTGAACAGGGGTCAAACACCATATATTTT
>TRBV29-1|.|TRBD1|TRBJ2-2
CSVEDRGTGKGTGELFF
TGCAGCGTTGAAGATCGGGGGACAGGGAAGGGAACCGGGGAGCTGTTTTTT
>TRBV3-1/TRBV3-2|once|TRBD1|TRBJ2-7
CASSQVGRGLGEQYF
TGTGCCAGCAGCCAAGTGGGCAGGGGGTTGGGCGAGCAGTACTTC
>TRBV24-1|.|.|TRBJ1-2
CATSDLVYGYTF
TGTGCCACCAGTGATCTTGTCTATGGCTACACCTTC
>TRBV11-2|once|.|TRBJ1-3
CASSLTDGSGNTIYF
TGTGCCAGCAGCTTAACAGACGGATCTGGAAACACCATATATTTT
>TRBV18|.|TRBD1|TRBJ1-4
CASRRFVGQGYEKLFF
TGTGCCAGTCGACGATTCGTGGGACAGGGATACGAAAAACTGTTTTTT
>TRBV6-5|.|.|TRBJ2-7
CASSSRGWGYEQYF
TGTGCCAGCAGCTCCAGGGGCTGGGGCTACGAGCAGTACTTC
>TRBV24-1|.|TRBD2|TRBJ2-1
CATSDTTSGGTREQFF
TGTGCCACCAGTGATACTACTAGCGGGGGGACCCGGGAGCAGTTCTTC
>TRBV19|.|.|TRBJ2-7
CASSIDRSSYEQYF
TGTGCCAGTAGTATTGACAGGAGCTCCTACGAGCAGTACTTC
>TRBV2|.|.|TRBJ1-2
CASSEGGIVYGYTF
TGTGCCAGCAGTGAAGGTGGCATCGTCTATGGCTACACCTTC
>TRBV15|few|.|TRBJ1-5
CATSRDGTEDQPQHF
TGTGCCACCAGCAGAGATGGCACAGAAGATCAGCCCCAGCATTTT
>TRBV7-9|.|.|TRBJ2-2
CASSDRTAGNTGELFF
TGTGCCAGCAGCGATCGGACAGCCGGTAACACCGGGGAGCTGTTTTTT
>TRBV2|.|.|TRBJ2-1
CASSGSRGIYNEQFF
TGTGCCAGCAGCGGATCCCGGGGGATCTACAATGAGCAGTTCTTC
>TRBV12-3/TRBV12-4|few|.|TRBJ2-5
CASSWTEETQYF
TGTGCCAGCAGTTGGACTGAAGAGACCCAGTACTTC
>TRBV11-3|.|TRBD2|TRBJ2-1
CASSLISSGEYNNEQFF
TGTGCCAGCAGCTTAATTTCTAGCGGGGAATACAACAATGAGCAGTTCTTC
>TRBV6-4|.|TRBD1|TRBJ2-2
CASSATGDLNTGELFF
TGTGCCAGCAGCGCCACAGGGGATTTAAACACCGGGGAGCTGTTTTTT
>TRBV7-2|.|.|TRBJ1-4
CASSLAGGGTGADNEKLFF
TGTGCCAGCAGCTTAGCGGGGGGAGGGACCGGGGCCGATAATGAAAAACTGTTTTTT
>TRBV6-2/TRBV6-3|few|.|TRBJ2-7
CASSYVGPGRLKSSYEQYF
TGTGCCAGCAGTTACGTTGGGCCAGGGCGACTTAAAAGCTCCTACGAGCAGTACTTC
>TRBV28|.|.|TRBJ2-7
CASSPPLGITTYEQYF
TGTGCCAGCAGTCCCCCCCTCGGGATAACGACTTACGAGCAGTACTTC
>TRBV24-1|.|TRBD1|TRBJ2-6
CATSDSDRVPSSGANVLTF
TGTGCCACCAGTGATTCGGACAGGGTCCCTAGCTCTGGGGCCAACGTCCTGACTTTC
>TRBV2|.|.|TRBJ2-2
CASRLRDTNTGELFF
TGTGCCAGCAGGCTCCGGGACACCAACACCGGGGAGCTGTTTTTT
>TRBV5-1|.|.|TRBJ1-1
CASSLAEVRGNTEAFF
TGCGCCAGCAGCTTGGCCGAGGTAAGGGGGAACACTGAAGCTTTCTTT
>TRBV9|.|.|TRBJ1-2
CASSVDWGGPYGYTF
TGTGCCAGCAGCGTAGATTGGGGGGGACCCTATGGCTACACCTTC
>TRBV10-1|.|TRBD1|TRBJ2-1
CASSGDRVSYNEQFF
TGCGCCAGCAGCGGCGACAGGGTCTCCTACAATGAGCAGTTCTTC
>TRBV20-1|few|.|TRBJ2-1
CSASTRWDEQFF
TGCAGTGCTAGTACTAGGTGGGATGAGCAGTTCTTC
>TRBV10-3|once|.|TRBJ2-3
CAIAANGDTQYF
TGTGCCATCGCGGCCAACGGAGATACGCAGTATTTT
>TRBV5-4|.|.|TRBJ1-1
CASSFEQSTEAFF
TGTGCCAGCAGCTTCGAACAGAGCACTGAAGCTTTCTTT
>TRBV27|few|.|TRBJ1-2
CASREGPAFGYTF
TGTGCCAGTCGTGAGGGCCCGGCTTTTGGCTACACCTTC
>TRBV14|.|TRBD1|TRBJ1-3
CASSQRQGRTNTIYF
TGTGCCAGCAGCCAACGACAGGGTCGGACGAACACCATATATTTT